Each of the 8 T cell receptor beta chains below was sequenced from the same sample in a study of blood T cell repertoires in COVID-19. Clones were sequenced by immunoSEQ multiplex PCR, and TCRdb holds only the in-frame ones, with some missing. The sample yields 110,000 or so clones, roughly nine tenths seen once. The sample was peripheral blood. The receptors stem from a man aged 70 or older who had recovered from COVID-19.

The chain recombines TRBV6-1 with TRBJ2-7; D is unresolved. The germline CDR1 and CDR2 sequences are MNHNS and SASEGT. This CDR3 spans 14 amino acids. Trimming removed 2 bases from V and 0 bases from J, with 8 bases in between. In DNA form, the CDR3 reads TGTGCCAGCAGTGAACGGGTTAACTCCTACGAGCAGTACTTC. This gives the protein CASSERVNSYEQYF.

This rearrangement joins TRBV7-3 to TRBJ2-1, with a weak D call TRBD2 (5 bases). Germline values: CDR1 SGHTA, CDR2 FQGTGA. Trimming took off 5 bases at V and 9 bases at J, with 17 bases between the two ends. The CDR3 has 14 residues. The CDR3 here is CASSPTGEGGEQFF. The CDR3 DNA reads as TGTGCCAGCAGCCCGACCGGCGAGGGTGGTGAGCAGTTCTTC. Complete variable domain (other parts from reference TRBV7-3 and TRBJ2-1): GAGVSQTPSNKVTEKGKYVELRCDPISGHTALYWYRQSLGQGPEFLIYFQGTGAADDSGLPNDRFFAVRPEGSVSTLKIQRTERGDSAVYLCASSPTGEGGEQFFGPGTRLTVL.

This chain joins TRBV5-1 and TRBJ2-7; 8 bases align to TRBD2. CDR3 length equals 15 residues. The germline CDR1 and CDR2 sequences are SGHRS and YFSETQ. The ends lost 4 bases at V and 2 bases at J; junction bases unmatched: 8. The CDR3 sequence: CASSPGGLGPYEQYF. The CDR3, as DNA: TGCGCCAGCAGCCCGGGGGGACTAGGCCCCTACGAGCAGTACTTC.

This rearrangement joins TRBV5-4 to TRBJ2-7, with 10 bases aligning to TRBD1. This CDR3 contains 16 residues. Trimming removed 3 bases from V and 2 bases from J; junction bases left unmatched: 8. Per the germline V gene, CDR1 is SGHNT and CDR2 is YYREEE (reference sequence). DNA of the CDR3: TGTGCCAGCAGCTCCCCAGAGGGACAGGGGACCTACGAGCAGTACTTC. It specifies CASSSPEGQGTYEQYF.

The chain combines TRBV6-5 with TRBJ1-4; D possibly corresponds to TRBD1 (6 bases). V shed 0 bases and J shed 8 bases, with 16 bases lying between them. The CDR3 is made up of 16 amino acids. Germline CDR1 MNHEY, CDR2 SVGAGI. The CDR3: CASSYSFRGAGEKLFF. The CDR3 DNA reads TGTGCCAGCAGTTACTCGTTTCGGGGGGCTGGAGAAAAACTGTTTTTT.

V is TRBV25-1 and J is TRBJ1-2, with a tentative D call TRBD1 (6 bases). V lost 2 bases, J lost 7 bases, and 17 bases lay in between. Per the germline V gene, CDR1 is MGHDK and CDR2 is SYGVNS. This CDR3 comprises 15 residues. The CDR3 DNA follows: TGTGCCAGCAGTGAACCCGGACAGAGCGGCTCTGGCTACACCTTC. This gives the protein CASSEPGQSGSGYTF.

This chain connects TRBV5-1 to TRBJ1-2; 7 bases agree with TRBD1. The length of the CDR3 is 14 residues. J was trimmed by 4 bases and V by 1 base; bases with no gene match: 4. Germline V CDR1 and CDR2: SGHRS, YFSETQ. The CDR3 nucleotides read TGCGCCAGCAGCTTGACACAGGGGCTCTATGGCTACACCTTC. Translation: CASSLTQGLYGYTF.

The chain links TRBV30 to TRBJ2-1; a weak D match, TRBD2 (5 bases). The length of the CDR3 is 19 residues. CDR1 and CDR2 from the germline V gene are GTSNPN and SVGIG (reference sequence). Trimming shortened V by 1 base and J by 0 bases, and 22 bases separated the two germline ends. CDR3 DNA sequence: TGTGCCTGGAGTGAGTTCGTAGACTACCTATTAAGCTCCTACAATGAGCAGTTCTTC. This sequence encodes CAWSEFVDYLLSSYNEQFF.